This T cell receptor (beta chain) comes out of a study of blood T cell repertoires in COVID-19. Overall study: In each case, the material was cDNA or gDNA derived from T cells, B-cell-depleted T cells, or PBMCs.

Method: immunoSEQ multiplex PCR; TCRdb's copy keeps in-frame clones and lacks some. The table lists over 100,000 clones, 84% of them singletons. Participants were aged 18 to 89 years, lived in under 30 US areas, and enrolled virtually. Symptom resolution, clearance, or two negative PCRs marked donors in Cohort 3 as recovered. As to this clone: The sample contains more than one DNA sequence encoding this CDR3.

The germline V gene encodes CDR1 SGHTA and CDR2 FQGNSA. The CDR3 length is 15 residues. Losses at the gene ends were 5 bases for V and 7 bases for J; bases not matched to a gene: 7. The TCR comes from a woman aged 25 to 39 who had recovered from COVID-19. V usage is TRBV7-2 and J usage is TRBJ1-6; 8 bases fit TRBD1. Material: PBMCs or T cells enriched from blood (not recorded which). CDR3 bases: TGTGCCAGCAGCAGAAGGACAGGGAGGAATTCACCCCTCCACTTT. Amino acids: CASSRRTGRNSPLHF.